What follows describes a single T cell receptor beta chain. Its specificity is unknown. Germline V gene sequence: CDR1 ENHRY, CDR2 SYGVKD. The CDR3 length is 12 residues. The V end was cut by 4 bases, the J end by 3 bases, with 7 bases between. The protocol was immunoSEQ multiplex PCR, while the TCRdb copy is restricted to in-frame clones and leaves out a portion. The table lists around 67,000 clones, around 82% of them singletons. Time point meaning: baseline, week 1 (first vaccination visit). Treatment here: pre-vaccination baseline after standard-of-care therapy. New IDH1-mutant, ATRX-lost WHO grade 3 or 4 astrocytomas occurred in donors. The sample originates from a study of a mutant IDH1 vaccine in newly diagnosed glioma. Study outcomes and limitations: Changes to the top peripheral T cell clonotypes appeared unrelated to pseudoprogression.

This TCR came from a woman aged 18-35 years with glioma. Some clones in this sample may be carry-over from other donors' samples. This material consisted of peripheral blood mononuclear cells (PBMCs), taken from a glioma patient treated with radiotherapy, temozolomide or both. V is TRBV10-3 and J is TRBJ2-7; D remains unclear. In DNA, the CDR3 is TGTGCCATCAGTGCGGTCAGCTACGAGCAGTACTTC. Translated, it gives CAISAVSYEQYF.